Presented here are 18 T cell receptor beta chains from one specimen sequenced in a study of blood T cell repertoires in COVID-19. Produced via immunoSEQ multiplex PCR; TCRdb's table is partial and in-frame only. The table lists some 260,000 clones, 75% to 95% of them singletons, with 1.9% in the top ten. Material: PBMCs or T cells enriched from blood (not recorded which). The receptor source for this set is a woman aged 18-29 years who had recovered from COVID-19.

This clone was seen a single time. This chain uses TRBV9 with TRBJ1-2; weak D call: TRBD1 (5 bases). Germline CDR1 and CDR2: SGDLS and YYNGEE. The CDR3 is 13 amino acids. V lost 4 bases and J lost 6, with 13 bases in between. Here the CDR3 reads CASSTRGKHGYTF. The CDR3 nucleotides read TGTGCCAGCAGCACTCGGGGGAAACATGGCTACACCTTC.

The chain carries TRBV2 and TRBJ2-2; D is uncertain. Germline CDR1 reads SNHLY; CDR2 reads FYNNEI. The CDR3 length is 13 residues. V was cut by 1 base and J by 5 bases, with 5 bases left in between. The CDR3 is CASSEGVTGELFF. The CDR3 DNA follows: TGTGCCAGCAGTGAAGGAGTAACCGGGGAGCTGTTTTTT.

The rearrangement joins TRBV10-3 to TRBJ1-2; D is unclear. Per the germline V gene, CDR1 is ENHRY and CDR2 is SYGVKD. The CDR3 length is 13 residues. The V end lost 3 bases, the J end lost 3 bases, and 8 bases lay between the germline ends. CDR3 region: CAISDQVDYGYTF. CDR3 coding DNA: TGTGCCATCAGTGACCAGGTGGACTATGGCTACACCTTC.

The V gene is TRBV7-8, the J gene TRBJ1-4, with D possibly matching TRBD1 (6 bases). The CDR3 consists of 14 residues. V was pared by 7 bases and J by 6 bases, with 15 bases between. Germline V lookup: CDR1 SGHVS, CDR2 FQNEAQ. The CDR3 is CASNPGQGYEKLFF. CDR3 in DNA: TGTGCCAGCAACCCGGGACAAGGGTATGAAAAACTGTTTTTT.

Written as DNA, the CDR3 is TGCGCCAGCAGTCCACTAGCGGGCAATACCTACGAGCAGTACTTC. Amino acid sequence: CASSPLAGNTYEQYF. V usage is TRBV10-1 and J usage is TRBJ2-7; 9 bases are a match to TRBD2. The CDR3 extends over 15 amino acids. With 5 bases clipped from V and 2 bases from J, the junction kept 7 bases outside the gene matches. Germline V CDR1 and CDR2: WNHNN, SYGVQD (reference sequence).

The V and J genes are TRBV2 and TRBJ1-6, with 9 positions matching TRBD1. V was clipped by 8 bases and J by 8 bases; unmatched bases: 10. The CDR3 runs to 15 residues. Germline V gene lookup returns CDR1 SNHLY and CDR2 FYNNEI. The chain's CDR3 is CASGTGSFGYSPLHF. In DNA form, the CDR3 reads TGTGCCAGCGGGACAGGGAGCTTTGGGTATTCACCCCTCCACTTT.

The chain recombines TRBV28 with TRBJ2-3; D perhaps matches TRBD1 (6 bases). Germline CDR1 and CDR2: MDHEN and SYDVKM. The CDR3 covers 15 residues. Trimming stripped 7 bases from V and 2 bases from J, with 16 bases between. The CDR3 DNA sequence: TGTGCCAGCAATCACGGGACATTACTCACAGATACGCAGTATTTT. It codes for CASNHGTLLTDTQYF. Combining the CDR3 with reference TRBV28 and TRBJ2-3 gives the whole variable domain DVKVTQSSRYLVKRTGEKVFLECVQDMDHENMFWYRQDPGLGLRLIYFSYDVKMKEKGDIPEGYSVSREKKERFSLILESASTNQTSMYLCASNHGTLLTDTQYFGPGTRLTVL.

This chain links TRBV27 with TRBJ2-1; 12 bases agree with TRBD2. V was pared by 2 bases and J by 4 bases, with 0 bases of the junction left unmatched. CDR1 and CDR2 from the germline V gene are MNHEY and SMNVEV (reference sequence). This CDR3 has 15 amino acids. CDR3 coding DNA: TGTGCCAGCAGTTTAGGACTAGCGGGATACAATGAGCAGTTCTTC. Amino acids: CASSLGLAGYNEQFF.

The chain employs TRBV9 and TRBJ2-7; 8 bases map to TRBD2. The CDR3 is 14 residues long. J gave up 6 bases and V 3 bases, and 8 bases lay outside the gene matches. The germline V gene encodes CDR1 SGDLS and CDR2 YYNGEE. The CDR3 loop is CASSGPGGGLEQYF. The CDR3 DNA reads TGTGCCAGCAGCGGCCCGGGAGGGGGGCTCGAGCAGTACTTC.

This chain uses TRBV29-1 with TRBJ2-1; the D gene is possibly TRBD2 (5 bases). Deletions cut 2 bases from V and 4 bases from J, with 12 bases between. The CDR3 is 14 amino acids. Germline CDR1 reads SQVTM; CDR2 reads ANQGSEA. This CDR3 is CSVESGSVYNEQFF. CDR3 coding DNA: TGCAGCGTTGAATCGGGGAGTGTTTACAATGAGCAGTTCTTC.

The chain combines TRBV7-6 with TRBJ1-2; 10 nucleotides line up with TRBD1. The CDR3 runs to 15 residues. Looked up from germline, CDR1 is SGHVS and CDR2 is FNYEAQ. Trimming removed 5 bases from V and 4 bases from J; junction bases left unmatched: 7. The chain's CDR3 is CASSQRQGAFYGYTF. CDR3 nucleotide sequence: TGTGCCAGCAGCCAGCGACAGGGGGCGTTCTATGGCTACACCTTC.

This rearrangement joins TRBV7-2 to TRBJ2-6; D is possibly TRBD2 (6 bases). Germline V CDR1 and CDR2: SGHTA, FQGNSA. V was clipped by 7 bases and J by 4 bases, with 8 bases between them. This CDR3 has 13 residues. DNA of the CDR3: TGTGCCAGCAACGCGGGGGGGGCCAACGTCCTGACTTTC. Protein: CASNAGGANVLTF.

The genes are TRBV9 and TRBJ2-7; TRBD1 is a possible D gene (6 bases). CDR1 is SGDLS and CDR2 is YYNGEE in the germline V gene. V was pared by 4 bases and J by 4 bases, with 12 bases between. The length of the CDR3 is 13 residues. The CDR3 DNA is TGTGCCAGCAGCAAAGGGGGATCGTACGAGCAGTACTTC. It yields the protein CASSKGGSYEQYF.

The V gene is TRBV5-1, the J gene TRBJ1-6; TRBD1 is a possible D gene (5 bases). CDR1 is SGHRS and CDR2 is YFSETQ in the germline V gene. The V gene lost 6 bases and the J gene lost 9 bases, with 19 bases spanning the gap. This CDR3 is built from 15 residues. The CDR3 here is CASTPATGGSSPLHF. The CDR3 DNA reads TGCGCCAGCACACCCGCCACGGGGGGATCTTCACCCCTCCACTTT. The full variable domain, with the rest looked up from reference TRBV5-1 and TRBJ1-6, is KAGVTQTPRYLIKTRGQQVTLSCSPISGHRSVSWYQQTPGQGLQFLFEYFSETQRNKGNFPGRFSGRQFSNSRSEMNVSTLELGDSALYLCASTPATGGSSPLHFGNGTRLTVT.

This clone was seen a handful of times. The V call is TRBV5-6, the J call TRBJ2-7; a weak D match, TRBD2 (6 bases). The germline CDR1 and CDR2 sequences are SGHDT and YYEEEE. Deletions cut 6 bases from V and 0 bases from J, with 7 bases between. The CDR3 covers 12 residues. CDR3 region: CASNGGSYEQYF. As DNA, the CDR3 is TGTGCCAGCAACGGGGGCTCCTACGAGCAGTACTTC.

This clone was seen just once. V usage is TRBV7-2 and J usage is TRBJ2-2, with TRBD2 identical over 10 bases. V dropped 4 bases and J dropped 4; count of bases not matched to a gene: 3. The CDR3 totals 15 residues. Germline values: CDR1 SGHTA, CDR2 FQGNSA. The CDR3 protein is CASSSAGGVTGELFF. The CDR3, as DNA: TGTGCCAGCAGCTCAGCGGGGGGGGTCACCGGGGAGCTGTTTTTT.

CDR3 bases: TGTGCCAGCTCAGGGGGCAGCTCTGGAAACACCATATATTTT. Protein sequence: CASSGGSSGNTIYF. This rearrangement joins TRBV18 to TRBJ1-3; D is possibly TRBD1 (6 bases). V was pared by 5 bases and J by 0 bases, with 8 bases between. Germline V gene data show CDR1 as KGHSH and CDR2 as LQKENI. CDR3 length equals 14 residues.

Comments on this clone: The junction differs from germline at one of its ends, possibly a read error. J is TRBJ2-7 and V is TRBV2; a weak D match, TRBD1 (6 bases). CDR3 length: 14 amino acids. CDR1 and CDR2 (germline): SNHLY, FYNNEI. The CDR3 bases are TGTGCCAGCAGTAAAGCCGCAGGGGACCACGAGCAGTACTTC. Translating it yields CASSKAAGDHEQYF.